What follows is one T cell receptor beta chain and its context. Which antigen it targets is not known. There are no base qualities to consult, and no much larger clone falls within one base. This sample is part of a study of blood T cell repertoires in COVID-19 (dated by TCRdb to 2020 to 2021). As for the study more broadly: The collaborator samples originated in the United States, Italy and Spain and spanned the acute and convalescent phases of COVID-19. The material from the prospective study consisted of cDNA or gDNA derived from T cells, B-cell-depleted T cells, or PBMCs. Deeply sampled blood TCRbeta repertoires from subjects exposed to, actively infected with, or recovered from COVID-19 were included in the dataset. A freely available public database, intended as a resource for researchers studying the immune response to SARS-CoV-2, is where the repertoires were released. Samples came from the ongoing ImmuneRACE study (first 160 participants) plus 1,254 subjects from 6 global collaborators. A de-identified subject ID, COVID-19 status, age in years and sex were almost always included in the sample metadata. HLA class I and class II types, where available, came from metadata supplied by the sample provider rather than from assay-based typing. Results the study describes overall, beyond this receptor: Clinical and demographic metadata were provided uncurated, with the amount varying by source and participant.

Including cysteine and phenylalanine, the CDR3 has 15 amino acids. Just the 45-base CDR3 DNA is kept, in frame starting at base 1. V is clipped by 1 base and J by 3 bases, and the sequence between their germline boundaries is 12 bases long. Looking up the germline V gene yields CDR1 MNHEY and CDR2 SVGAGI. The immunoSEQ Assay, a bias-controlled multiplex PCR, was used to amplify TCRbeta CDR3 regions from genomic DNA. Per the original workflow: Nucleated cell counts per sample were estimated from amplification of reference gene primers within the assay. To quantify the absolute abundance of each unique TCRbeta CDR3 rearrangement, sequence reads were collapsed and filtered. For each sample, productive Simpson clonality was calculated by taking the square root of Simpson's diversity index across productive rearrangements. The immuneACCESS repertoire file appears here via TCRdb, limited to in-frame rearrangements. These files lack a portion of the clones; in checked studies, under half of the deficit traces to unresolved V genes, and the cause of the others is not known. The D gene and trimming were derived from the DNA, and the V and J assignments and clone size from that table. The sample table lists approximately 160,000 clones, over 75% of them with a count of one. 4.5% to 7.5% of the sample belongs to the ten largest clones.

Enrolling through a virtual design, the prospective study's participants ranged in age from roughly 18 to 89 years and lived across 20 to 25 United States geographic areas. To assign participants to cohorts, the prospective study relied on clinical history that participants themselves reported in a screening survey and a study questionnaire. Recovered participants in ImmuneRACE Cohort 3 were defined as having two consecutive negative NP/OP PCR tests, clearance from a healthcare professional, or resolution of symptoms. Each participant in the prospective study had whole blood, serum and a nasopharyngeal or oropharyngeal swab collected by mobile phlebotomists. Over a roughly two-month period, participants in the prospective study had the option of providing additional blood draws and questionnaires. Blood samples from the prospective study were shipped frozen or at room temperature prior to DNA extraction.

What was sequenced was PBMCs or T cells enriched from blood (not recorded which). The origin of this receptor is a man aged 40-49 years who had recovered from COVID-19. The V gene is TRBV6-5 and the J gene is TRBJ1-1, and TRBD1 may be the D gene, going by 6 matching bases. The DNA is as follows: TGTGCCAGCAGTTACTTTACAGGGAGGGACACTGAAGCTTTCTTT. This gives the protein CASSYFTGRDTEAFF.